The entry below gives a single T cell receptor beta chain sequence along with its context. The antigen is not known. The germline CDR1 and CDR2 sequences are SNHLY and FYNNEI. CDR3 size: 16 residues. V gave up 11 bases and J gave up 0 bases, with 19 bases separating them. The table came from immunoSEQ multiplex PCR; TCRdb's copy has only in-frame clones and leaves some out. The sample has 70,000 or so clones, roughly 80% seen once. These data originate in a study of OX40 agonist ivuxolimab in advanced cancers. Study-level information: Head and neck, renal cell, melanoma or hepatocellular carcinoma were the cancers that dose-escalation patients had. Enrollees could have had prior anti-PD-1, anti-PD-L1 or anti-CTLA-4 therapy, which over 35% had received.

Findings and limits, study-wide: There were also nonresponders showing low normalized T-cell clonal expansion.

Sequencing was performed on CD4+ or CD8+ T cells sorted from blood, taken in a trial of the OX40 agonist ivuxolimab. The receptor's source is an adult with an advanced solid tumor such as melanoma, head and neck, liver or kidney cancer. V is TRBV2 and J is TRBJ1-4, with D tentatively TRBD1 (5 bases). CDR3 nucleotides: TGTGCCGGGGGAACCGGGATAATGGCAACTAATGAAAAACTGTTTTTT. Protein sequence: CAGGTGIMATNEKLFF.